This T cell receptor (beta chain) was sequenced for a study of cytomegalovirus exposure and HLA in healthy donors. Study outcomes and limitations: According to a subsequent analysis, TCR clusters identified in the first cohort showed a tendency to co-occur across the 100 to 150 validation repertoires. Researchers counted 180 or so TCR beta chains as cytomegalovirus-associated.

Only in-frame clones appear in the TCRdb table, and some are missing; sequencing was by immunoSEQ multiplex PCR. The sample records over 110,000 clones, approximately 86% being singletons. The CDR3 totals 14 residues. From germline, CDR1 is SGHRS and CDR2 YFSETQ. V was cut by 4 bases and J by 2 bases, with 12 bases left in between. About this clone: Its antigen is currently unknown.

This chain links TRBV5-1 with TRBJ1-1, with a weak D call TRBD1 (5 bases). The source material was PBMCs. This TCR was recovered from a young man in good health and CMV-seropositive. CDR3 DNA sequence: TGCGCCAGCAGCCGTTCGGGGGGAAACACTGAAGCTTTCTTT. It specifies CASSRSGGNTEAFF.